This TCR beta chain is from a study of T cells after posttransplantation cyclophosphamide. CDR3 length: 13 residues. Germline CDR1 SGHKS, CDR2 YYEKEE (reference sequence). V shed 3 bases and J 4 bases; nucleotides not matched to a gene: 2. Repertoires were generated with immunoSEQ multiplex PCR, while TCRdb's copy carries only in-frame clones and drops some. The repertoire consists of about 31,000 clones, with 80% to 95% occurring once and the leading ten covering 0.24%. The naive gate required viable CD3+CD4+ or CD3+CD8+ cells with CCR7+CD45RA+CD45RO-CD95-CD27+CD28+ phenotype. The sample comprised naive CD4+ T cells sorted from PBMCs. This clonotype was sampled from a woman aged 55 to 70 in good health, CMV-negative, and a related stem cell transplant donor. The V gene is TRBV5-5, the J gene TRBJ1-2, with TRBD1 identical over 8 bases. In nucleotides, the CDR3 is TGTGCCAGCAGCTCCGGACAGGGCTATGGCTACACCTTC. It codes for CASSSGQGYGYTF.